The T cell receptor beta chain described here comes from a study of T cells after yellow fever vaccination. Looking at the study overall: Markers CD3, CD45RA, CCR7 and CD95 served to sort the EM, EMRA, CM and Tscm memory subsets.

This clonotype was observed at least ten times. TCRdb recomputed calls from the 5' RACE reads with MiXCR, one row per CDR3 protein. The sample consists of some 32,000 distinct CDR3 sequences, less than 8% of them appearing once. Per the germline V gene, CDR1 is WNHNN and CDR2 is SYGVQD (reference sequence). Germline trimming cut 5 bases from V and 6 bases from J; bases unmatched to any gene: 2. CDR3 size: 14 residues. This clonotype was obtained from a man younger than 35 who received the YFV17D yellow fever vaccine. This chain links TRBV10-1 with TRBJ2-1; TRBD2 matches 12 bases. The sequencing used PBMCs, either bulk or a sorted T-cell subset (CD4+, CD8+, memory, or dextramer-sorted; not recorded which), collected on the day of the first yellow fever vaccination. The CDR3 reads CASSKTSGGNEQFF. The DNA of the CDR3 is TGCGCCAGCAGTAAGACTAGCGGGGGCAATGAGCAGTTCTTC.